This note documents a single T cell receptor (beta chain) sequence. The sample originates from a study of blood T cell repertoires in COVID-19. Looked up from germline, CDR1 is KGHSH and CDR2 is LQKENI. The CDR3 length is 15 residues. J lost 0 bases, V lost 1 base, and 3 bases had no gene match. Using immunoSEQ multiplex PCR, the repertoire was profiled, and TCRdb retains in-frame clones only, with some absent. The sample gives around 100,000 clones, around four fifths of which show up once; around 29% is in the top ten. Sequences were obtained from peripheral blood. The chain carries TRBV18 and TRBJ2-7; 7 bases map to TRBD1. The sequence came from a man between 70 and 80 years old with active or convalescent COVID-19. The CDR3 reads CASSPQQGSSYEQYF. CDR3 coding DNA: TGTGCCAGCTCACCACAACAGGGGAGCTCCTACGAGCAGTACTTC.